Presented here are 22 T cell receptor beta chains from one specimen sequenced in a study of CD8 T cells in Susac syndrome. About 0.5 to 1 ug RNA was reverse transcribed with random hexamers. TCRdb reprocessed the immunoSEQ multiplex PCR reads via MiXCR and lists one record per CDR3 protein. The data hold 170,000 or so distinct CDR3 sequences, with approximately 95% observed a single time. The specimen sequenced was CD8+ T cells from PBMCs. The receptors shown here come from a human donor with multiple sclerosis.

A few counts support this clonotype. The V and J genes are TRBV4-1 and TRBJ2-5, with no clear D. Germline CDR1 is MGHRA and CDR2 is YSYEKL. The length of the CDR3 is 13 residues. Deletions cut 0 bases from V and 5 bases from J, with 7 bases between. This CDR3 is CASSQDPEETQYF. CDR3 nucleotides: TGCGCCAGCAGCCAAGATCCAGAGGAGACCCAGTACTTC.

The chain combines TRBV19 with TRBJ1-4; possible D gene TRBD1, 6 bases. There are 14 residues in the CDR3. Per germline, CDR1 LNHDA and CDR2 SQIVND (reference sequence). V was cut by 6 bases and J by 5 bases, with 13 bases left in between. Here the CDR3 reads CASRTGPVNEKLFF. The DNA of the CDR3 is TGTGCCAGTAGGACAGGACCGGTGAATGAAAAACTGTTTTTT.

The J gene is TRBJ2-7, the V gene TRBV2; no reliable D call. The CDR3 is made up of 13 amino acids. The germline V gene has CDR1 SNHLY and CDR2 FYNNEI. The V and J ends lost 4 bases and 0 bases respectively, with 7 bases between them. The CDR3: CASSGNLSYEQYF. The CDR3 DNA reads as TGTGCCAGCAGTGGGAACCTCTCCTACGAGCAGTACTTC. The full variable domain, its missing parts supplied by reference TRBV2 and TRBJ2-7, is EPEVTQTPSHQVTQMGQEVILRCVPISNHLYFYWYRQILGQKVEFLVSFYNNEISEKSEIFDDQFSVERPDGSNFTLKIRSTKLEDSAMYFCASSGNLSYEQYFGPGTRLTVT.

The chain combines TRBV9 with TRBJ2-7, with D possibly TRBD1 on 5 matching bases. Germline V gene lookup returns CDR1 SGDLS and CDR2 YYNGEE. The CDR3 extends over 13 amino acids. V was clipped by 0 bases and J by 7 bases, with 11 bases between them. The DNA for the CDR3 is TGTGCCAGCAGCGTAGATCCAGGGTTAGAGCAGTACTTC. It codes for CASSVDPGLEQYF.

This clonotype was recorded once. The chain couples TRBV5-1 to TRBJ2-3; 7 bases line up with TRBD1. The CDR3 loop spans 15 amino acids. V was clipped by 4 bases and J by 2 bases; unmatched bases: 7. Per germline, CDR1 SGHRS and CDR2 YFSETQ. The CDR3 DNA sequence: TGCGCCAGCAGCGTGACAGGGTACCTCACAGATACGCAGTATTTT. Translating it yields CASSVTGYLTDTQYF.

V is TRBV7-6 and J is TRBJ2-7; D not certain. V lost 1 base and J lost 4, with 8 bases in between. This CDR3 comprises 13 residues. The V gene's germline CDR1 is SGHVS and CDR2 FNYEAQ. CDR3 protein: CASSLGEPYEQYF. CDR3 nucleotide sequence: TGTGCCAGCAGCTTAGGCGAGCCATACGAGCAGTACTTC.

Written as DNA, the CDR3 is TGTGCCAGCAGCTCCGCGGACAGGGCTATCCCGTACGAGCAGTACTTC. It encodes CASSSADRAIPYEQYF. The rearrangement uses TRBV13 and TRBJ2-7; 8 positions match TRBD1. There are 16 residues in the CDR3. V lost 4 bases to trimming and J lost 4 bases; unmatched junction nucleotides: 12. Germline lookup yields CDR1 PRHDT and CDR2 FYEKMQ (reference sequence).

The V and J genes are TRBV27 and TRBJ1-1, with TRBD1 as a possible D gene (5 bases). Deletions cut 6 bases from V and 5 bases from J, with 16 bases between. The CDR3 sequence is 14 residues long. The germline V gene encodes CDR1 MNHEY and CDR2 SMNVEV (reference sequence). The CDR3 nucleotides are TGTGCCAGCAGCCCGACAGTAGTCGGGACTGAAGCTTTCTTT. It yields the protein CASSPTVVGTEAFF.

This chain joins TRBV21-1 and TRBJ2-4; no check of the table's D call, TRBD1, against the DNA was made. TRBV21-1 is annotated as a pseudogene. The CDR3 runs 16 residues. The CDR3 reads CASSNRQGAAKNIQYF. CDR3 in DNA: TGTGCCAGCAGCAATAGACAGGGGGCCGCCAAAAACATTCAGTACTTC.

V usage is TRBV14 and J usage is TRBJ2-5, with 10 bases identical to TRBD1. The CDR3 has 16 amino acids. The V segment lost 5 bases and the J segment 3 bases; nucleotides outside the gene matches: 9. Germline V gives CDR1 SGHDN, CDR2 FVKESK. The CDR3 loop is CASSEWTGGLKETQYF. CDR3 DNA: TGTGCCAGCAGCGAATGGACAGGGGGGTTAAAAGAGACCCAGTACTTC. Together with reference TRBV14 and TRBJ2-5, the CDR3 gives the full variable domain: EAGVTQFPSHSVIEKGQTVTLRCDPISGHDNLYWYRRVMGKEIKFLLHFVKESKQDESGMPNNRFLAERTGGTYSTLKVQPAELEDSGVYFCASSEWTGGLKETQYFGPGTRLLVL.

CDR3 nucleotide sequence: TGCGCCAGCAGCCTTATAGGACTAGCGGGGACAGATACGCAGTATTTT. Encoded protein: CASSLIGLAGTDTQYF. The rearrangement uses TRBV5-1 and TRBJ2-3, with 12 nucleotides matching TRBD2. With 4 bases clipped from V and 3 bases from J, the junction kept 6 bases outside the gene matches. The CDR3 runs to 16 residues. The germline CDR1 and CDR2 sequences are SGHRS and YFSETQ.

The V and J genes are TRBV29-1 and TRBJ1-2; D perhaps matches TRBD1 (5 bases). This CDR3 has 12 amino acids. From germline, CDR1 is SQVTM and CDR2 ANQGSEA. Trimming took off 6 bases at V and 8 bases at J, with 16 bases between the two ends. The CDR3 DNA sequence: TGCAGCGTACGTGGGGCGGATGGCGGCTACACCTTC. Translating it yields CSVRGADGGYTF.

The chain joins TRBV2 to TRBJ2-7; 9 positions match TRBD1. Trimming at V came to 3 bases and at J to 8 bases, leaving 14 bases not matched to a gene. The CDR3 runs to 16 residues. Germline CDR1 SNHLY, CDR2 FYNNEI. This CDR3 is CASSERGAGQGTKQYF. CDR3 DNA: TGTGCCAGCAGTGAGCGTGGGGCGGGACAGGGCACTAAGCAGTACTTC.

The chain is built from TRBV6-5 and TRBJ1-1; D not resolved. The V and J ends lost 6 bases and 7 bases respectively, with 12 bases between them. Germline-derived CDR1 and CDR2 are MNHEY and SVGAGI. The CDR3 covers 12 residues. The CDR3 reads CASRSETLEAFF. CDR3 nucleotides: TGTGCCAGCAGGTCGGAAACCCTTGAAGCTTTCTTT.

This clonotype has just one count. This chain joins TRBV6-1 and TRBJ2-3; no clear D. CDR3 length: 13 amino acids. Trimming removed 7 bases at V and 6 bases at J, with 14 bases between. Germline V gives CDR1 MNHNS, CDR2 SASEGT. The DNA for the CDR3 is TGTGCCAGCAACGCGGTCCCCTGGGATACGCAGTATTTT. Translating gives CASNAVPWDTQYF.

The chain couples TRBV12-3 or TRBV12-4 to TRBJ2-1, with TRBD2 matching over 15 bases. This CDR3 is 16 amino acids long. V dropped 7 bases and J dropped 2; count of bases not matched to a gene: 3. The CDR3 DNA follows: TGTGCCAGCAAAGGACTAGCGGGAGGGACCTACAATGAGCAGTTCTTC. Residues: CASKGLAGGTYNEQFF.

This chain uses TRBV20-1 with TRBJ2-1, with D unclear. Germline values: CDR1 DFQATT, CDR2 SNEGSKA (reference sequence). V was pared by 1 base and J by 4 bases, with 11 bases between. CDR3 length equals 14 residues. Here the CDR3 DNA reads TGCAGTGCTAGAGCCCTACCTCCTTACAATGAGCAGTTCTTC. This gives the protein CSARALPPYNEQFF.

The J gene is TRBJ1-2, the V gene TRBV4-2; D is perhaps TRBD1 (6 bases). From germline, CDR1 is LGHNA and CDR2 YNFKEQ. The CDR3 runs 15 residues. Trimming pared 1 base from V and 4 bases from J, leaving 13 bases between. The CDR3 DNA reads TGTGCCAGCAGCCAAGTTACTAGACAGGCCTATGGCTACACCTTC. Translated, it gives CASSQVTRQAYGYTF.

The chain is built from TRBV7-9 and TRBJ2-5, with 10 bases that match TRBD1. The germline V gene encodes CDR1 SEHNR and CDR2 FQNEAQ (reference sequence). Trimming removed 4 bases from V and 5 bases from J; junction bases left unmatched: 10. The CDR3 totals 16 residues. CDR3 nucleotides: TGTGCCAGCAGCTACGGGCCGGGACAGGGGACGGAGACCCAGTACTTC. Residues: CASSYGPGQGTETQYF.

This rearrangement joins TRBV29-1 to TRBJ2-3, with 9 nucleotides matching TRBD1. J gave up 1 base and V 0 bases, and 2 bases lay outside the gene matches. CDR1 and CDR2 from the germline V gene are SQVTM and ANQGSEA. The CDR3 covers 15 residues. The CDR3 loop is CSVEDWTGGTDTQYF. The CDR3 region has the DNA TGCAGCGTTGAAGACTGGACAGGGGGCACAGATACGCAGTATTTT.

This chain links TRBV29-1 with TRBJ2-1, with D unclear. Germline V lookup: CDR1 SQVTM, CDR2 ANQGSEA. The CDR3 totals 11 residues. The V end lost 3 bases, the J end lost 4 bases, and 4 bases lay between the germline ends. CDR3 residues: CSVERYNEQFF. The CDR3 bases are TGCAGCGTTGAGCGTTACAATGAGCAGTTCTTC.

The CDR3 is CASSEGRFGELFF. The CDR3 region has the DNA TGTGCCAGCAGCGAAGGGCGTTTCGGGGAGCTGTTTTTT. The gene calls are TRBV9 and TRBJ2-2, with D hard to call. Trimming removed 3 bases from V and 7 bases from J, with 10 bases in between. The CDR3 spans 13 residues. Germline V gene lookup returns CDR1 SGDLS and CDR2 YYNGEE.